This TCR beta chain appears in the sequencing data of a study of CD8+ T cells in alopecia areata. Study details: Donors of skin were C3H/HeJ mice aged about 6-12 months with spontaneous alopecia, and recipients were roughly 6-11-week-old female C3H/HeJ mice.

Findings and caveats of the study: Scalp repertoires also include resident alphabeta T cells from normal skin. Affected scalp, especially in alopecia totalis/universalis, had a higher clonality than normal scalp did. Patients shared TCRs less clearly than mice did, possibly owing to HLA.

Sorting used CD4, CD8alpha, NKG2D, NKG2ACE and other markers on pooled cutaneous lymph node cells. Extraction of RNA preceded its reverse transcription into cDNA, which served as the sequencing template. Some clones are missing from TCRdb's copy, which holds only in-frame ones; the method was immunoSEQ multiplex PCR. The sample yields more than 250,000 clones, without any singletons. This clone has a handful of counts. What it binds is not known. Mouse gene names apply. From the germline J gene comes the end of the CDR3, since the read stops 4 residues before it. V was pared by 1 base and J by 0 bases, with 2 bases of the junction left unmatched. The CDR3 spans 15 residues. Germline V gene sequence: CDR1 GKSSPN, CDR2 SITVG.

The origin of this receptor is a C3H/HeJ mouse with alopecia areata. The MHC haplotype of the strain is H2-k. Specimen: CD4+ T cells sorted from a lymph node. The chain recombines TRBV31 with TRBJ2-7, with 11 nucleotides matching TRBD2. CDR3 DNA, as far as it was read: TGTGCCTGGAGTCACGGGACTGGGGGCTCCTAT. This translates into CAWSHGTGGSY. From start to end, the CDR3 is CAWSHGTGGSYEQYF. The variable domain in full, with the rest retrieved from reference TRBV31 and TRBJ2-7, is AQTIHQWPVAEIKAVGSPLSLGCTIKGKSSPNLYWYWQATGGTLQQLFYSITVGQVESVVQLNLSASRPKDDQFILSTEKLLLSHSGFYLCAWSHGTGGSYEQYFGPGTRLTVL.